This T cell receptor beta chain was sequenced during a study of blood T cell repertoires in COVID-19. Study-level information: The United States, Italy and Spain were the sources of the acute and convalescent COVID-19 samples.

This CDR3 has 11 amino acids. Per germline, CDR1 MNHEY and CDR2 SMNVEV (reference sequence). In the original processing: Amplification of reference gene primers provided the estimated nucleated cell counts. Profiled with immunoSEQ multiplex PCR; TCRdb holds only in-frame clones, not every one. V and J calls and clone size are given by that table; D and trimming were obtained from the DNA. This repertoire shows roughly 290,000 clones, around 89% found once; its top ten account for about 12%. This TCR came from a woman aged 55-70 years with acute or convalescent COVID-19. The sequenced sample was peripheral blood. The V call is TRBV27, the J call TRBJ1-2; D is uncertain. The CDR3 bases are TGTGTCTCCCGGGCTAACTATGGCTACACCTTC. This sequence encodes CVSRANYGYTF.